The present T cell receptor beta chain was sequenced within a study of Ad26.COV2.S vaccination and SARS-CoV-2 variants. Clones were read by immunoSEQ multiplex PCR, and TCRdb kept only the in-frame ones, dropping some. The sample consists of over 400,000 clones, about 92% of them appearing once. In the case of this clone: What it recognizes is unknown.

General study findings and limits: Possible underestimation of total T cell responses by the TCR breadth and depth analyses was noted.

This CDR3 comprises 16 residues. In germline, CDR1 is SGHVS, CDR2 FQNEAQ. V lost 0 bases to trimming and J lost 3 bases; unmatched junction nucleotides: 7. Treatment denoted: about 20 received Ad26.COV2.S at low or high dose, single or two shots; roughly five received placebo; per-sample allocation not given. On day 63 after the first injection, vaccine and placebo recipients gave samples. The source was peripheral blood, collected in a trial of Ad26.COV2.S vaccine versus placebo. The chain is built from TRBV7-8 and TRBJ2-5, with TRBD2 matching 7 bases. The clonotype was recovered from a person between 18 and 59 years old who received the Ad26.COV2.S COVID-19 vaccine or a placebo. CDR3: CASSLAWGGIKETQYF. CDR3 sequence (DNA): TGTGCCAGCAGCTTAGCGTGGGGGGGGATAAAAGAGACCCAGTACTTC.